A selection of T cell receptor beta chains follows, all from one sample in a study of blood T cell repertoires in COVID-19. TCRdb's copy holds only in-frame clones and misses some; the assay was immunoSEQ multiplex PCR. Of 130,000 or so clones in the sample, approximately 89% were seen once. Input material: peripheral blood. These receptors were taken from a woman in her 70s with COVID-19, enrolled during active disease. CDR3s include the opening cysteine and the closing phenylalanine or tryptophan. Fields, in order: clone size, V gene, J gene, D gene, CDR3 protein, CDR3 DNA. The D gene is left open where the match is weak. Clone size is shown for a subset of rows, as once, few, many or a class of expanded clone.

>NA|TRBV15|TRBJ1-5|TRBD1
CATSATGAQPQHF
TGTGCCACCAGTGCTACAGGGGCCCAGCCCCAGCATTTT
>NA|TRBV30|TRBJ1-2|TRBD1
CAWSFSGTDYGYTF
TGTGCCTGGAGTTTCTCCGGGACAGATTATGGCTACACCTTC
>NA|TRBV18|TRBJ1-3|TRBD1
CASSPPVRRQGASGNTIYF
TGTGCCAGCTCACCACCGGTGAGACGACAGGGGGCGAGTGGAAACACCATATATTTT
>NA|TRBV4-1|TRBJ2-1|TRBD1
CASSHPDRGFLFF
TGCGCCAGCAGCCACCCGGACAGGGGTTTTTTATTCTTC
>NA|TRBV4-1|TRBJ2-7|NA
CASSREGMGYEQYF
TGCGCCAGCAGCAGAGAGGGAATGGGCTACGAGCAGTACTTC
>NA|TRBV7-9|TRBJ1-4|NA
CASSLAEVEKLFF
TGTGCCAGCAGCTTAGCGGAGGTGGAAAAACTGTTTTTT
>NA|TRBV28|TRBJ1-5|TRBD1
CASRGQDLSNQPQHF
TGTGCCAGCCGCGGACAGGATTTAAGCAATCAGCCCCAGCATTTT
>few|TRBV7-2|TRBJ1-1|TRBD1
CASSLEAGGNTEAFF
TGTGCCAGCAGCTTAGAGGCAGGGGGAAACACTGAAGCTTTCTTT
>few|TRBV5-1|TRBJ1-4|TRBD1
CAILDRAEEKLFF
TGCGCCATCCTGGACAGGGCGGAGGAAAAACTGTTTTTT
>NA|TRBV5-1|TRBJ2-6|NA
CASSLEQGLAGANVLTF
TGCGCCAGCAGCTTGGAACAGGGTCTCGCTGGGGCCAACGTCCTGACTTTC
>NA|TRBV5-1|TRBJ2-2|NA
CASSLVRSANTGELFF
TGCGCCAGCAGCTTGGTGCGCAGCGCGAACACCGGGGAGCTGTTTTTT
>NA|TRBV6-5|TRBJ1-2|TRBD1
CASRFDRGFGGYTF
TGTGCCAGCAGGTTCGACAGGGGATTCGGTGGCTACACCTTC
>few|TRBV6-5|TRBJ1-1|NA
CASLGLGNTEAFF
TGTGCCAGCCTCGGCCTAGGGAACACTGAAGCTTTCTTT
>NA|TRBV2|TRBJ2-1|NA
CASTTQRTSYNEQFF
TGTGCCAGCACGACCCAGCGCACCTCCTACAATGAGCAGTTCTTC
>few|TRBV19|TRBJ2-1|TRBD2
CASSAGLAGPTYNEQFF
TGTGCCAGTAGTGCCGGACTAGCGGGGCCCACCTACAATGAGCAGTTCTTC
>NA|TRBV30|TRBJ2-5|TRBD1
CAWSITGQAGGETQYF
TGTGCCTGGAGTATTACCGGACAGGCCGGTGGAGAGACCCAGTACTTC
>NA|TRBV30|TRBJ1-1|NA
CAWRVTGNTEAFF
TGTGCCTGGAGGGTGACAGGGAACACTGAAGCTTTCTTT
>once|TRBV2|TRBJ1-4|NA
CASSGRGGEKLFF
TGTGCCAGCAGTGGGAGGGGCGGTGAAAAACTGTTTTTT
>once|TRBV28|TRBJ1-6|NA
CASSSTTVSYNSPLHF
TGTGCCAGCAGTTCAACGACAGTCTCCTATAATTCACCCCTCCACTTT
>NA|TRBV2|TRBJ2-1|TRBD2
CASSGEGEGNEQFF
TGTGCCAGCAGTGGAGAAGGGGAGGGCAATGAGCAGTTCTTC
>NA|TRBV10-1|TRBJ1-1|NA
CASSWTADMNTEAFF
TGCGCCAGCAGCTGGACAGCCGATATGAACACTGAAGCTTTCTTT
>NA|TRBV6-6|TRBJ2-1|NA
CASSYDGGNNEQFF
TGTGCCAGCAGTTACGACGGGGGAAACAATGAGCAGTTCTTC